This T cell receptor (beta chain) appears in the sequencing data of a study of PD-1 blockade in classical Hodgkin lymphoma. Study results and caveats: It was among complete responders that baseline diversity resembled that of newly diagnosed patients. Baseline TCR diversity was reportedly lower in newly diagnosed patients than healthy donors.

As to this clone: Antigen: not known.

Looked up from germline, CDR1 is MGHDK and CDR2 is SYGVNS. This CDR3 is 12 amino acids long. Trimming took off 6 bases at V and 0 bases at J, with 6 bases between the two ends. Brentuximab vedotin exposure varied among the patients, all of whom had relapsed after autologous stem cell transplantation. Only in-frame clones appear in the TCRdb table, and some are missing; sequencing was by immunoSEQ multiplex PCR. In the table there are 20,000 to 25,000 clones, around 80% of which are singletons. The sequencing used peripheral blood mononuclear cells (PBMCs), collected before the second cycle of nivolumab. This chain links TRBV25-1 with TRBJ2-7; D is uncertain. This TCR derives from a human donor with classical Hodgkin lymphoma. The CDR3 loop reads CASRGFSYEQYF. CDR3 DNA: TGTGCCAGCAGAGGGTTCTCCTACGAGCAGTACTTC.